This T cell receptor beta chain stems from a study of blood T cell repertoires in COVID-19. Study-wide background: Both acute and convalescent COVID-19 samples were obtained from the United States, Italy and Spain. In each case, the material was cDNA or gDNA derived from T cells, B-cell-depleted T cells, or PBMCs.

Original data processing: Reference gene primer amplification gave estimated nucleated cell counts. The protocol was immunoSEQ multiplex PCR, while the TCRdb copy is restricted to in-frame clones and leaves out a portion. V and J calls and clone size follow that table, whereas D and trimming were derived from the DNA. The sample holds around 7,700 clones, 85% to 90% seen once. CDR1 SGHRS and CDR2 YFSETQ come from the germline V gene. Trimming removed 3 bases from V and 10 bases from J; junction bases left unmatched: 4. This CDR3 contains 12 residues. The TCR comes from a woman aged 50 to 60 with active or convalescent COVID-19. Sequencing used peripheral blood. This chain links TRBV5-1 with TRBJ2-1; 7 bases line up with TRBD2. The CDR3: CASSWTSSEQFF. For the CDR3, the DNA is TGCGCCAGCAGCTGGACTAGTTCGGAGCAGTTCTTC.